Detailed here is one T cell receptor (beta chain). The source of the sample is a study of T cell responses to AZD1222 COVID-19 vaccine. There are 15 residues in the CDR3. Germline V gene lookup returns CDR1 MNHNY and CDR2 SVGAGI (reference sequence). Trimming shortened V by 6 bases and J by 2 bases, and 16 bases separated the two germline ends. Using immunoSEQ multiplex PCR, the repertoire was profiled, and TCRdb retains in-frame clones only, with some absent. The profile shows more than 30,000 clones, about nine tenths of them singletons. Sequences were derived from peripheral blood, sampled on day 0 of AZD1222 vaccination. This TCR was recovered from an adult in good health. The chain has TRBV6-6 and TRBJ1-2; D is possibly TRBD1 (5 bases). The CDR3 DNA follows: TGTGCCAGCAGCCGAATCGGGACCGACAACTATGGCTACACCTTC. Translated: CASSRIGTDNYGYTF.